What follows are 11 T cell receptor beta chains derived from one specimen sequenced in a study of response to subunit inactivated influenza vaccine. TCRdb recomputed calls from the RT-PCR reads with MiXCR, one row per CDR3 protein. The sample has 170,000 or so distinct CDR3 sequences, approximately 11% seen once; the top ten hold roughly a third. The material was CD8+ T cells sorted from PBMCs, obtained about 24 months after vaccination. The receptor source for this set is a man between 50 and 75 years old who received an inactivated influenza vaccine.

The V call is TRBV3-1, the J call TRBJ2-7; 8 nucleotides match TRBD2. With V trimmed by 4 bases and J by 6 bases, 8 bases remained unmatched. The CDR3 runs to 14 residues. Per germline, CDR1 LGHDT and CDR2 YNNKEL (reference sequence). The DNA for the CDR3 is TGTGCCAGCAGCCCTACTAGCGGATTAGCCGAGCAGTACTTC. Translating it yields CASSPTSGLAEQYF.

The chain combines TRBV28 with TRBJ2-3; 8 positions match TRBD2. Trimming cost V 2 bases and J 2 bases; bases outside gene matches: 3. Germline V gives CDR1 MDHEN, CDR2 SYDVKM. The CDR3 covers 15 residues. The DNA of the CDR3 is TGTGCCAGCAGTTTAATAGCGGGGATCACAGATACGCAGTATTTT. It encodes CASSLIAGITDTQYF.

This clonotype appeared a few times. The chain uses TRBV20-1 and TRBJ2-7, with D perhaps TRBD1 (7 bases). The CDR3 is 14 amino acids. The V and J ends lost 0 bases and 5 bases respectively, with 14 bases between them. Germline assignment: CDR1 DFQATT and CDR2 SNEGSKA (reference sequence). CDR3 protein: CSAREGGQPNEQYF. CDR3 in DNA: TGCAGTGCTAGAGAGGGGGGACAGCCAAACGAGCAGTACTTC.

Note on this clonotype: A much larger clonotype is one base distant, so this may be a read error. DNA of the CDR3: TGCTGTGCTAGAGAATGGGACAGTCCGACCTACGAGCAGTACTTC. Protein: CCAREWDSPTYEQYF. V gene TRBV20-1 combines with J gene TRBJ2-7; 7 nucleotides align to TRBD1. Germline V CDR1 and CDR2: DFQATT, SNEGSKA (reference sequence). The CDR3 is made up of 15 amino acids.

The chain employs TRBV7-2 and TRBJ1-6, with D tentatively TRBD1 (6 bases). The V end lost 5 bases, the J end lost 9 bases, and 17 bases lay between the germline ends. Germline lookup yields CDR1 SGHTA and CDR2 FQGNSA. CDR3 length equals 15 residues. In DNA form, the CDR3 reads TGTGCCAGCAGCCCGAGCACGGGGGCAGGTTCACCCCTCCACTTT. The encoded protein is CASSPSTGAGSPLHF.

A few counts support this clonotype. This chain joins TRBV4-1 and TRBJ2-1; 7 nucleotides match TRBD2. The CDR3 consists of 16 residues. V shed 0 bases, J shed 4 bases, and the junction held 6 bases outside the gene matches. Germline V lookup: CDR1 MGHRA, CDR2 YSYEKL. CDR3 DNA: TGCGCCAGCAGCCAAGATCCCGCTAGCGGATACAATGAGCAGTTCTTC. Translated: CASSQDPASGYNEQFF.

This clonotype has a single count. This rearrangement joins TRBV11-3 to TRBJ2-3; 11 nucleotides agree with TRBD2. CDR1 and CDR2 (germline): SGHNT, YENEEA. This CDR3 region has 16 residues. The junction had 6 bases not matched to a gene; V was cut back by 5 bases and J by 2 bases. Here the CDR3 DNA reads TGTGCCAGCAGCGCACATAGCGGGAGGGACACAGATACGCAGTATTTT. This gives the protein CASSAHSGRDTDTQYF.

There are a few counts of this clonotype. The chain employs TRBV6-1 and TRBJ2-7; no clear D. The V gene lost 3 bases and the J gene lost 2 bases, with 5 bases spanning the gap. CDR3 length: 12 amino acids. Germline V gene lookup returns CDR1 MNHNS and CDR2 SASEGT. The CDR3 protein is CASSEVAYEQYF. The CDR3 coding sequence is TGTGCCAGCAGTGAGGTGGCCTACGAGCAGTACTTC.

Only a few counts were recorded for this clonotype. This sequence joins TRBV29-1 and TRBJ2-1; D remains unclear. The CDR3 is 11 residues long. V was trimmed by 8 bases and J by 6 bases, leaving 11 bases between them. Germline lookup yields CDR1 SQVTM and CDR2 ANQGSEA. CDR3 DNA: TGCAGCCACCCCGGCGGCAATGAGCAGTTCTTC. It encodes CSHPGGNEQFF.

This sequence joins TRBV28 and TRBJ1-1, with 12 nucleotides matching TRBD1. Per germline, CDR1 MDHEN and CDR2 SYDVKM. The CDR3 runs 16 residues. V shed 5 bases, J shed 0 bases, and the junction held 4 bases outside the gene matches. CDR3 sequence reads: CASSPRDRGLNTEAFF. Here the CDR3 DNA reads TGTGCCAGCAGTCCACGGGACAGGGGGCTGAACACTGAAGCTTTCTTT.

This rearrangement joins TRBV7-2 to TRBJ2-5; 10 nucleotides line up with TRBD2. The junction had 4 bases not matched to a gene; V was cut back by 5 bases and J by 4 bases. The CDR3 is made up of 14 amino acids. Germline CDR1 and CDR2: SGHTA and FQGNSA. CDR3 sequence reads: CASSNLAGAETQYF. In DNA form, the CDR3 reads TGTGCCAGCAGCAATCTAGCGGGAGCAGAGACCCAGTACTTC.